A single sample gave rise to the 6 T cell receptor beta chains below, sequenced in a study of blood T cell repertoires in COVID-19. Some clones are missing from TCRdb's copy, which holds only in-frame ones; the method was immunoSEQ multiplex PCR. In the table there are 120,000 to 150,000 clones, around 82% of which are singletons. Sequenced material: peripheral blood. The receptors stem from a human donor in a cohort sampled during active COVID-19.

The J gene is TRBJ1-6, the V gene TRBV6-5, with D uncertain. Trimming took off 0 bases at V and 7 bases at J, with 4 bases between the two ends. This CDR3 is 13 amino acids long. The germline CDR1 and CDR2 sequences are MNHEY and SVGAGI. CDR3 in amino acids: CASSYSQNSPLHF. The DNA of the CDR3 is TGTGCCAGCAGTTACTCTCAGAATTCACCCCTCCACTTT.

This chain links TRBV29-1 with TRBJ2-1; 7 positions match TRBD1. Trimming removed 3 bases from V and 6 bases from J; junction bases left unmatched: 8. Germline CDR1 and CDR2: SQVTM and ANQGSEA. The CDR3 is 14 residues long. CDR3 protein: CSVDRFGTVNEQFF. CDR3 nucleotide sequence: TGCAGCGTTGATCGGTTTGGGACAGTCAATGAGCAGTTCTTC.

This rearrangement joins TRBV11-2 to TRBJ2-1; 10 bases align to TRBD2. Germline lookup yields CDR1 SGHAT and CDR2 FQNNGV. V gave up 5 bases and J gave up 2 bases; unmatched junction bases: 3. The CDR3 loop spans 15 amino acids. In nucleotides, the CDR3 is TGTGCCAGCAGCCCTCTAGCGGGGGCCTACAATGAGCAGTTCTTC. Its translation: CASSPLAGAYNEQFF.

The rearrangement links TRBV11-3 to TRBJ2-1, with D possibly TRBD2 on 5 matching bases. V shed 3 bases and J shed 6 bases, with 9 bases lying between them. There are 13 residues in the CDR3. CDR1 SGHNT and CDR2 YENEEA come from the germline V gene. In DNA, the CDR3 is TGTGCCAGCAGCTTCCCGGGGAGCAATGAGCAGTTCTTC. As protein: CASSFPGSNEQFF. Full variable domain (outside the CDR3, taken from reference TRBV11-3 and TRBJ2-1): EAGVVQSPRYKIIEKKQPVAFWCNPISGHNTLYWYLQNLGQGPELLIRYENEEAVDDSQLPKDRFSAERLKGVDSTLKIQPAELGDSAVYLCASSFPGSNEQFFGPGTRLTVL.

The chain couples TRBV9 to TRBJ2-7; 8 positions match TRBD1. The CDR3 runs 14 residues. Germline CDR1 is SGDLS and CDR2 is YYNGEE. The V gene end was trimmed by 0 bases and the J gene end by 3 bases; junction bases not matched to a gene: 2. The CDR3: CASSVGQGLYEQYF. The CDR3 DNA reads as TGTGCCAGCAGCGTAGGACAGGGGCTCTACGAGCAGTACTTC.

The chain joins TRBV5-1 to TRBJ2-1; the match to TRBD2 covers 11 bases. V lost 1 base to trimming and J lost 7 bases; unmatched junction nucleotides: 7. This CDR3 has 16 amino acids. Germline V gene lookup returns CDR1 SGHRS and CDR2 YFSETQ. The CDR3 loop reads CASSLMASGGINEQFF. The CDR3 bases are TGCGCCAGCAGCTTGATGGCTAGCGGGGGGATAAATGAGCAGTTCTTC.